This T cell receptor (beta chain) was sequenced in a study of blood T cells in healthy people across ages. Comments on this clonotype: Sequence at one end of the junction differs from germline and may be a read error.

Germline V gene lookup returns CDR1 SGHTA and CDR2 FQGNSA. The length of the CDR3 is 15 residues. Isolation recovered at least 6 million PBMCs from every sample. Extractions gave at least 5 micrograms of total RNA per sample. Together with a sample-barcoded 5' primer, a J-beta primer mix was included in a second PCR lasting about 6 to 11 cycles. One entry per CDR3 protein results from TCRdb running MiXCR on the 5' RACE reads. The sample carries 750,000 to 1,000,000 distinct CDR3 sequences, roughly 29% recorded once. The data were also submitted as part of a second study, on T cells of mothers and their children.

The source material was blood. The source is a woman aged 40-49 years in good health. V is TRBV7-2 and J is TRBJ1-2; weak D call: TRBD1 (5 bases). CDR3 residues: CASSRQAGAVYGHTF. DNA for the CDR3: TGTGCCAGCAGCCGCCAAGCCGGGGCAGTCTATGGCCACACCTTC.